The 22 T cell receptor beta chains presented below share a single source sample, sequenced in a study of CD8 T cells in Susac syndrome. RNA in amounts of roughly 0.45 to 1 ug was reverse transcribed with random hexamers. TCRdb reanalysed the immunoSEQ multiplex PCR reads using MiXCR and keeps one entry per CDR3 protein. The sample lists about 190,000 distinct CDR3 sequences, approximately 95% occurring once. Material for sequencing was CD8+ T cells from PBMCs. All receptors come from a human donor with Susac syndrome.

The genes are TRBV6-5 and TRBJ2-2; D is undetermined. Germline CDR1 and CDR2: MNHEY and SVGAGI. The CDR3 length is 13 residues. Trimming pared 0 bases from V and 7 bases from J, leaving 6 bases between. In DNA form, the CDR3 reads TGTGCCAGCAGTTACTCAGGCGACGGGGAGCTGTTTTTT. The encoded protein is CASSYSGDGELFF.

J is TRBJ2-6 and V is TRBV7-3; D is undetermined. V was shortened by 4 bases and J by 2 bases, with 18 bases between the two germline ends. This CDR3 has 18 residues. CDR1 and CDR2 from the germline V gene are SGHTA and FQGTGA. Here the CDR3 DNA reads TGTGCCAGCAGCTCCTCCAGTAGCATGGAAACTGGGGCCAACGTCCTGACTTTC. Its translation: CASSSSSSMETGANVLTF.

The chain recombines TRBV5-6 with TRBJ2-7, with D uncertain. V was shortened by 5 bases and J by 2 bases, with 14 bases between the two germline ends. This CDR3 comprises 14 residues. In germline, CDR1 is SGHDT, CDR2 YYEEEE. CDR3 amino acids: CASSRAAQTYEQYF. CDR3 in DNA: TGTGCCAGCAGTAGGGCGGCTCAGACCTACGAGCAGTACTTC. Drawing the rest from reference TRBV5-6 and TRBJ2-7, the complete variable domain is DAGVTQSPTHLIKTRGQQVTLRCSPKSGHDTVSWYQQALGQGPQFIFQYYEEEERQRGNFPDRFSGHQFPNYSSELNVNALLLGDSALYLCASSRAAQTYEQYFGPGTRLTVT.

The CDR3 coding sequence is TGTGCCAGCAGTCTGGGCATAATGGGTTACACCTTC. This gives the protein CASSLGIMGYTF. The V call is TRBV12-3 or TRBV12-4, the J call TRBJ1-2, with D uncertain. The V end was cut by 5 bases, the J end by 11 bases, with 15 bases between. This CDR3 has 12 residues.

The V and J genes are TRBV5-4 and TRBJ2-4, with D possibly being TRBD1 (6 bases). This CDR3 has 14 amino acids. V was shortened by 2 bases and J by 2 bases, with 8 bases between the two germline ends. Germline lookup yields CDR1 SGHNT and CDR2 YYREEE (reference sequence). The CDR3: CASSFQGPKNIQYF. In DNA, the CDR3 is TGTGCCAGCAGCTTTCAGGGGCCCAAAAACATTCAGTACTTC.

This rearrangement joins TRBV12-3 or TRBV12-4 to TRBJ2-6, with D maybe TRBD1 (5 bases). This CDR3 spans 14 amino acids. Deletions cut 8 bases from V and 0 bases from J, with 8 bases between. CDR3 nucleotide sequence: TGTGCCAGCGGACACTTCTCTGGGGCCAACGTCCTGACTTTC. This translates into CASGHFSGANVLTF.

The rearrangement links TRBV14 to TRBJ1-5; 8 bases align to TRBD1. Per germline, CDR1 SGHDN and CDR2 FVKESK. CDR3 length equals 16 residues. The ends lost 1 base at V and 2 bases at J; junction bases unmatched: 4. DNA for the CDR3: TGTGCCAGCAGCCAAGGAACAGGGGGGCGCAATCAGCCCCAGCATTTT. It encodes CASSQGTGGRNQPQHF.

The chain has TRBV5-1 and TRBJ1-1, with D uncertain. Germline V gives CDR1 SGHRS, CDR2 YFSETQ. The CDR3 spans 12 residues. The V end lost 0 bases, the J end lost 7 bases, and 7 bases lay between the germline ends. The CDR3 protein is CASSLEAGEAFF. The DNA of the CDR3 is TGCGCCAGCAGCTTGGAGGCGGGTGAAGCTTTCTTT.

The chain recombines TRBV28 with TRBJ2-3, with 10 positions matching TRBD2. The CDR3 runs 16 residues. Trimming at V came to 3 bases and at J to 1 base, leaving 4 bases not matched to a gene. Germline V CDR1 and CDR2: MDHEN, SYDVKM. CDR3 nucleotide sequence: TGTGCCAGCAGTTTGCTAGCGGGAGCCCGCACAGATACGCAGTATTTT. As protein: CASSLLAGARTDTQYF.

The gene calls are TRBV20-1 and TRBJ1-2; 9 bases line up with TRBD1. Germline V lookup: CDR1 DFQATT, CDR2 SNEGSKA (reference sequence). Losses at the gene ends were 3 bases for V and 2 bases for J; bases not matched to a gene: 1. The CDR3 loop spans 13 amino acids. This CDR3 is CSARTGGNYGYTF. CDR3 nucleotide sequence: TGCAGTGCTAGGACAGGGGGAAACTATGGCTACACCTTC.

The count of this clonotype is one. The chain links TRBV7-3 to TRBJ2-3; 10 nucleotides agree with TRBD2. The CDR3 runs to 15 residues. Germline-derived CDR1 and CDR2 are SGHTA and FQGTGA. The J segment lost 6 bases and the V segment lost 8 bases, leaving 11 bases of the junction unmatched. The CDR3 spells CASEQGAGGPDTQYF. The CDR3 DNA follows: TGTGCCAGCGAACAGGGAGCGGGGGGGCCGGATACGCAGTATTTT.

The chain recombines TRBV15 with TRBJ1-1; D ambiguous. Germline CDR1 is LNHNV and CDR2 is YYDKDF (reference sequence). The length of the CDR3 is 16 residues. V gave up 3 bases and J gave up 3 bases, with 17 bases separating them. The CDR3 region has the DNA TGTGCCACCAGCAGGGAACAGTCGCTCAAACACACTGAAGCTTTCTTT. Translation gives CATSREQSLKHTEAFF.

The gene calls are TRBV30 and TRBJ2-3; D remains ambiguous. Germline CDR1 and CDR2: GTSNPN and SVGIG (reference sequence). The CDR3 totals 12 residues. Trimming took off 3 bases at V and 4 bases at J, with 8 bases between the two ends. This CDR3 is CAWRTPSDTQYF. The CDR3 DNA follows: TGTGCCTGGAGGACCCCTTCAGATACGCAGTATTTT.

This chain links TRBV4-2 with TRBJ1-1, with D possibly TRBD1 on 5 matching bases. V lost 3 bases to trimming and J lost 9 bases, with 17 bases between them. The CDR3 covers 14 residues. Germline lookup yields CDR1 LGHNA and CDR2 YNFKEQ. For the CDR3, the DNA is TGTGCCAGCAGCCAGCCGGGGACTGGGGATCAAGCTTTCTTT. Protein sequence: CASSQPGTGDQAFF.

The CDR3 DNA reads as TGCAGCGTTGTCCGAGCTGGTACGCAGTATTTT. Translated: CSVVRAGTQYF. The chain uses TRBV29-1 and TRBJ2-3; D is unresolved. The CDR3 spans 11 residues. The V and J ends lost 4 bases and 8 bases respectively, with 10 bases between them. Looked up from germline, CDR1 is SQVTM and CDR2 is ANQGSEA.

The rearrangement uses TRBV30 and TRBJ2-7; D is unresolved. Trimming took 2 bases from V and 0 from J, leaving 8 bases between them. The CDR3 is 13 amino acids. CDR1 GTSNPN and CDR2 SVGIG come from the germline V gene (reference sequence). The CDR3 sequence: CAWSRSSSYEQYF. CDR3 in DNA: TGTGCCTGGAGTCGATCGAGCTCCTACGAGCAGTACTTC.

CDR3 nucleotides: TGCAGCCCATCTCCTAGCGGGGCTTACAATGAGCAGTTCTTC. Translation: CSPSPSGAYNEQFF. The chain uses TRBV29-1 and TRBJ2-1; 9 bases match TRBD2. This CDR3 is 14 amino acids long. The germline V gene encodes CDR1 SQVTM and CDR2 ANQGSEA. V lost 8 bases and J lost 4; bases outside the gene matches: 9.

This sequence joins TRBV20-1 and TRBJ2-5; either TRBD1 or TRBD2 may fit D (5 bases each). V was pared by 6 bases and J by 3 bases, with 14 bases between. Germline V CDR1 and CDR2: DFQATT, SNEGSKA (reference sequence). CDR3 size: 13 residues. The CDR3 sequence is CSASRDQKETQYF. CDR3 DNA: TGCAGTGCAAGCCGGGACCAAAAAGAGACCCAGTACTTC.

The J gene is TRBJ2-7, the V gene TRBV20-1; 10 bases line up with TRBD2. The CDR3 is 13 amino acids. V shed 5 bases and J 2 bases; nucleotides not matched to a gene: 3. From germline, CDR1 is DFQATT and CDR2 SNEGSKA (reference sequence). DNA for the CDR3: TGCAGTGCTCGACTAGCGGGTACCTACGAGCAGTACTTC. It translates to CSARLAGTYEQYF.

The chain is built from TRBV16 and TRBJ1-2; no clear D gene. Trimming removed 2 bases from V and 4 bases from J, with 8 bases in between. The germline gives CDR1 KGHSY, CDR2 FQNENV. CDR3 size: 13 residues. The CDR3 sequence: CASSQRLLYGYTF. The CDR3 DNA is TGTGCCAGCAGCCAACGATTACTCTATGGCTACACCTTC.

The chain uses TRBV7-8 and TRBJ2-7, with 8 nucleotides matching TRBD1. From germline, CDR1 is SGHVS and CDR2 FQNEAQ. The CDR3 totals 13 residues. Trimming at V came to 9 bases and at J to 1 base, leaving 5 bases not matched to a gene. CDR3 sequence (DNA): TGTGCCAGTACCCGGGACAGGTCCTACGAGCAGTACTTC. Translation: CASTRDRSYEQYF. Full variable domain (outside the CDR3, taken from reference TRBV7-8 and TRBJ2-7): GAGVSQSPRYKVAKRGQDVALRCDPISGHVSLFWYQQALGQGPEFLTYFQNEAQLDKSGLPSDRFFAERPEGSVSTLKIQRTQQEDSAVYLCASTRDRSYEQYFGPGTRLTVT.

CDR3 sequence reads: CSVVRGANEYF. CDR3 in DNA: TGCAGCGTTGTTCGGGGGGCCAATGAGTATTTT. The genes are TRBV29-1 and TRBJ2-3; D possibly corresponds to TRBD2 (7 bases). V was cut by 4 bases and J by 13 bases, with 15 bases left in between. Per germline, CDR1 SQVTM and CDR2 ANQGSEA. The CDR3 loop spans 11 amino acids.